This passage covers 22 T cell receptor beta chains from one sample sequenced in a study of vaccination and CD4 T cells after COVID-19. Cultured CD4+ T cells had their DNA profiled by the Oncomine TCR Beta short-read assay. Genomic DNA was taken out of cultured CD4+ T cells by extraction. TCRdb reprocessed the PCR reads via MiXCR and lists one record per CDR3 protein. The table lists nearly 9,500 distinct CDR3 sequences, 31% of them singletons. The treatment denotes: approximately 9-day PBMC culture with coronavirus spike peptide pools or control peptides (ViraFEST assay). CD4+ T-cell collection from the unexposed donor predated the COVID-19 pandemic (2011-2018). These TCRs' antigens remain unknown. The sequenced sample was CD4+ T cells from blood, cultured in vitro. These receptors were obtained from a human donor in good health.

In nucleotides, the CDR3 is TGTGCCAGCAGCTTAGGGCCCCGTAGGGAGACCCAGTACTTC. This gives the protein CASSLGPRRETQYF. The chain links TRBV7-2 to TRBJ2-5; no firm D call. Between the trimmed V and J ends, which lost 1 base and 5 bases, there was a span of 11 bases. From germline, CDR1 is SGHTA and CDR2 FQGNSA. The CDR3 has 14 residues.

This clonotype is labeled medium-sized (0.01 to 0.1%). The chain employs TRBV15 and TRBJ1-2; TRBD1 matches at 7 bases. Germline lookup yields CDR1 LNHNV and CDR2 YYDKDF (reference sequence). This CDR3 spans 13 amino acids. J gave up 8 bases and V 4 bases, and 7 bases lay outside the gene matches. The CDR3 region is CATSKDRVGGYTF. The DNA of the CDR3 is TGTGCCACCAGCAAAGACAGGGTGGGAGGCTACACCTTC. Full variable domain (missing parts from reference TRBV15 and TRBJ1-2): DAMVIQNPRYQVTQFGKPVTLSCSQTLNHNVMYWYQQKSSQAPKLLFHYYDKDFNNEADTPDNFQSRRPNTSFCFLDIRSPGLGDTAMYLCATSKDRVGGYTFGSGTRLTVV.

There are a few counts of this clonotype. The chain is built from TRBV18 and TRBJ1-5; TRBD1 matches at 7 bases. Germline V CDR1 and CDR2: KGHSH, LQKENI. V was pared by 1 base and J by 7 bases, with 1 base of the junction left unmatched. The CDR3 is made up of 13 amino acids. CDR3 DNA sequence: TGTGCCAGCTCACCACTGGACAGGCAGCCCCAGCATTTT. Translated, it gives CASSPLDRQPQHF.

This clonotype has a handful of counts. The CDR3 region has the DNA TGTGCCAGCAAAGAACTTCGTCGGCTTAACTATGGCTACACCTTC. As protein: CASKELRRLNYGYTF. The chain is built from TRBV28 and TRBJ1-2; no reliable D call. CDR1 is MDHEN and CDR2 is SYDVKM in the germline V gene. This CDR3 contains 15 residues. V was pared by 7 bases and J by 1 base, with 16 bases between.

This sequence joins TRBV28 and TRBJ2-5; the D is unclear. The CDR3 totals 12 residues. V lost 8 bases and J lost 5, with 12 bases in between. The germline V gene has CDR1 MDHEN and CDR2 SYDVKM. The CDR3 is CASRGSWETQYF. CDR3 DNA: TGTGCCAGCCGAGGTAGCTGGGAGACCCAGTACTTC.

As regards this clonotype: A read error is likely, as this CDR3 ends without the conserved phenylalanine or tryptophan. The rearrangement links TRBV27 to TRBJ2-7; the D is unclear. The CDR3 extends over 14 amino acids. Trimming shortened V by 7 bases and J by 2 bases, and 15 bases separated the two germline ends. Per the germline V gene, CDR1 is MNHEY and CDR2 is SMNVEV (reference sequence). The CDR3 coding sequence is TGTGCCAGCACCTCCGTACGGAGTCCCTACGAGCAGTACATC. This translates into CASTSVRSPYEQYI.

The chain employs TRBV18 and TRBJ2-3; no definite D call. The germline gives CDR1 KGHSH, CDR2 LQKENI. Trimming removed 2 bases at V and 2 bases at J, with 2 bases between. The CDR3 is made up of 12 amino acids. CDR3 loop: CASSPTTDTQYF. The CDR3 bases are TGTGCCAGCTCACCAACCACAGATACGCAGTATTTT.

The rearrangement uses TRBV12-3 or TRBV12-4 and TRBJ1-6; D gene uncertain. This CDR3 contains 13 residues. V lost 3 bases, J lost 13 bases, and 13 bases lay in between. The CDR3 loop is CASSFGRPSPLHF. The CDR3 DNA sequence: TGTGCCAGCAGTTTCGGACGGCCTTCGCCCCTCCACTTT.

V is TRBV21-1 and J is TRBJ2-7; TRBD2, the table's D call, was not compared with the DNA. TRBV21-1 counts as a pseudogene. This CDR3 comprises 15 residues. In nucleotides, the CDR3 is TGTGCCAGCAGACCGGGACTAGCGGGACCCTACGAGCAGTACTTC. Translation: CASRPGLAGPYEQYF.

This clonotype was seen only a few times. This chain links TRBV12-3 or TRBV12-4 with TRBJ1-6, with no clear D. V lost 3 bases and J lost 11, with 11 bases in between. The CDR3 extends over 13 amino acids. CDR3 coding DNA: TGTGCCAGCAGTTTGTTATGGGAGGCACCCCTCCACTTT. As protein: CASSLLWEAPLHF.

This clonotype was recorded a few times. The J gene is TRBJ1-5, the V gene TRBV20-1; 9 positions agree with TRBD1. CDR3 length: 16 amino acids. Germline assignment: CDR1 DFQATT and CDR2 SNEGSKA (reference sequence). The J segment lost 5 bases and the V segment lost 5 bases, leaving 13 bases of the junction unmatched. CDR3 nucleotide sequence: TGCAGTGCTGGAACCACGGGACAGGGAAGGCATCAGCCCCAGCATTTT. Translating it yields CSAGTTGQGRHQPQHF.

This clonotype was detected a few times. CDR3 coding DNA: TGCAGTGCCGCTAGCGGGAGGGCCGGGGAGCTGTTTTTT. Translated, it gives CSAASGRAGELFF. This sequence joins TRBV20-1 and TRBJ2-2; TRBD2 aligns across 12 bases. The CDR3 has 13 residues. The ends lost 6 bases at V and 6 bases at J; junction bases unmatched: 2. From germline, CDR1 is DFQATT and CDR2 SNEGSKA (reference sequence).

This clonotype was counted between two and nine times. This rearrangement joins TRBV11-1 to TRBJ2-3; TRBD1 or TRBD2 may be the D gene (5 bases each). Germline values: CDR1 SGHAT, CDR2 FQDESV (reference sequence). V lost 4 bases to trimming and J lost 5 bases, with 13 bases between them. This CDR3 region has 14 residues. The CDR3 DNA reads TGTGCCAGCAGCTCCGGGACCTTTCGAGATACGCAGTATTTT. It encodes CASSSGTFRDTQYF.

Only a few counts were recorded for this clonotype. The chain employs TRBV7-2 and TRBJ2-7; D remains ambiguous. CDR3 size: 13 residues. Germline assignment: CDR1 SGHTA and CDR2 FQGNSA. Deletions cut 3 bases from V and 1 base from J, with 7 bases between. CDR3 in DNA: TGTGCCAGCAGCTTCCCCGGGTCCTACGAGCAGTACTTC. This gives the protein CASSFPGSYEQYF. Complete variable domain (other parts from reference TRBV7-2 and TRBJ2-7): GAGVSQSPSNKVTEKGKDVELRCDPISGHTALYWYRQSLGQGLEFLIYFQGNSAPDKSGLPSDRFSAERTGGSVSTLTIQRTQQEDSAVYLCASSFPGSYEQYFGPGTRLTVT.

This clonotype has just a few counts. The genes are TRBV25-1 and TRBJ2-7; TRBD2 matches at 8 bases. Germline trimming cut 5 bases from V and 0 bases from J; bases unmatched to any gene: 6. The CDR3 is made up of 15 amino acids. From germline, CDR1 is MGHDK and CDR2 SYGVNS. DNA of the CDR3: TGTGCCAGCAGTACGCTAGCGGGTACCTCCTACGAGCAGTACTTC. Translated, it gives CASSTLAGTSYEQYF.

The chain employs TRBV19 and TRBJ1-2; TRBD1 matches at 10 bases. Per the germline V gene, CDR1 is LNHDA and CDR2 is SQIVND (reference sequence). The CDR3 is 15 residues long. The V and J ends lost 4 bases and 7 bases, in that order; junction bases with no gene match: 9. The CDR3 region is CASSTETGGLGGYTF. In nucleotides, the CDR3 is TGTGCCAGTAGTACAGAGACAGGGGGCCTAGGTGGCTACACCTTC.

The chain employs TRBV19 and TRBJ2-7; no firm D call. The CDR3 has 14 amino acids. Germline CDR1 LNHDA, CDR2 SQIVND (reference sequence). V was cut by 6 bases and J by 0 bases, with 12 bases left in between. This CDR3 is CASSLYQFSYEQYF. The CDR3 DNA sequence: TGTGCCAGTAGCCTGTACCAATTCTCCTACGAGCAGTACTTC.

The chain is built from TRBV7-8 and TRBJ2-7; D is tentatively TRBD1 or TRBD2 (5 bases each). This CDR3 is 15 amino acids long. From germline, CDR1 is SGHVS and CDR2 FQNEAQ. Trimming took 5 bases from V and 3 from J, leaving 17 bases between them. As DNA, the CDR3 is TGTGCCAGCAGCCTGTCCGGGACCGGATACTACGAGCAGTACTTC. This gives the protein CASSLSGTGYYEQYF.

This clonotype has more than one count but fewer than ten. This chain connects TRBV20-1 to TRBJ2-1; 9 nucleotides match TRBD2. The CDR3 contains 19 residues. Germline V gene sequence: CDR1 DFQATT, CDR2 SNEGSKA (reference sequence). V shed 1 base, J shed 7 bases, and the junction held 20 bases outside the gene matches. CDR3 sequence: CSARARSPSSGTLGNEQFF. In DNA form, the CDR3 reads TGCAGTGCTAGAGCAAGGTCCCCGTCTAGCGGGACCCTAGGGAATGAGCAGTTCTTC.

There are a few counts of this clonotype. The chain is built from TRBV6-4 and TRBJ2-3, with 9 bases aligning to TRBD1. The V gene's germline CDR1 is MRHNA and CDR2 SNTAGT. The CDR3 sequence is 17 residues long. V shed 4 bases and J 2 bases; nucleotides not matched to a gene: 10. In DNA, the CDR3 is TGTGCCAGCAGTGCGACGGGACAGGGTATTCCCACAGATACGCAGTATTTT. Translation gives CASSATGQGIPTDTQYF.

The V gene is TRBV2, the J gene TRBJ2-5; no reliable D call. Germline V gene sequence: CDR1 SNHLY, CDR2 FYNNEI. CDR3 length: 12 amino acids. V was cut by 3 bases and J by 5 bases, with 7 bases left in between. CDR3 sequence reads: CASSDAVETQYF. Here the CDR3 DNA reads TGTGCCAGCAGTGATGCGGTGGAGACCCAGTACTTC.

DNA for the CDR3: TGCAGTGCGCCATTCTCTGGACAGGGCAATCAGCCCCAGCATTTT. Its translation: CSAPFSGQGNQPQHF. The rearrangement uses TRBV20-1 and TRBJ1-5; 7 bases line up with TRBD1. The CDR3 runs 15 residues. Germline-derived CDR1 and CDR2 are DFQATT and SNEGSKA (reference sequence). Trimming cost V 6 bases and J 2 bases; bases outside gene matches: 10.